This passage covers 18 T cell receptor beta chains from one sample sequenced in a study of blood T cell repertoires in COVID-19. This table comes from immunoSEQ multiplex PCR, and its TCRdb copy is limited to in-frame clones, with some not included. The sample yields under 400,000 clones, around 87% seen once. The sequenced material came from peripheral blood. The receptors come from a woman younger than 45 with COVID-19, enrolled during active disease.

V usage is TRBV6-2 or TRBV6-3 and J usage is TRBJ2-7; a possible D gene is TRBD2 (6 bases). Trimming pared 2 bases from V and 3 bases from J, leaving 11 bases between. From germline, CDR1 is MNHEY and CDR2 SVGEGT. The CDR3 totals 14 residues. DNA of the CDR3: TGTGCCAGCAGTTACAGGCGGGAAAGCTACGAGCAGTACTTC. Translation gives CASSYRRESYEQYF.

The gene calls are TRBV29-1 and TRBJ2-5, with 9 bases identical to TRBD2. V lost 4 bases and J lost 0; bases outside the gene matches: 3. CDR1 and CDR2 from the germline V gene are SQVTM and ANQGSEA. The CDR3 sequence is 14 residues long. CDR3 in DNA: TGCAGCGTTGGTAGCGGGAGACACCAAGAGACCCAGTACTTC. Its translation: CSVGSGRHQETQYF.

This chain uses TRBV28 with TRBJ1-2, with D perhaps TRBD1 (6 bases). This CDR3 is 13 amino acids long. CDR1 is MDHEN and CDR2 is SYDVKM in the germline V gene. The CDR3 reads CASWAGVDYGYTF. The CDR3 DNA reads as TGTGCTTCCTGGGCAGGGGTGGACTATGGCTACACCTTC.

V usage is TRBV7-2 and J usage is TRBJ2-4, with D tentatively TRBD2 (6 bases). V lost 5 bases and J 0 bases, leaving 20 bases between the germline ends. There are 18 residues in the CDR3. Per the germline V gene, CDR1 is SGHTA and CDR2 is FQGNSA. The CDR3 bases are TGTGCCAGCAGCCCAGCGGGTCACGCGGGACTAGCCAAAAACATTCAGTACTTC. Residues: CASSPAGHAGLAKNIQYF. Combining the CDR3 with reference TRBV7-2 and TRBJ2-4 gives the whole variable domain GAGVSQSPSNKVTEKGKDVELRCDPISGHTALYWYRQSLGQGLEFLIYFQGNSAPDKSGLPSDRFSAERTGGSVSTLTIQRTQQEDSAVYLCASSPAGHAGLAKNIQYFGAGTRLSVL.

The rearrangement joins TRBV6-6 to TRBJ2-3; 10 bases fit TRBD1. J lost 1 base, V lost 5 bases, and 9 bases had no gene match. Germline V gives CDR1 MNHNY, CDR2 SVGAGI (reference sequence). This CDR3 comprises 17 residues. The chain's CDR3 is CASSPPRGTGGTDTQYF. The CDR3 DNA follows: TGTGCCAGCAGTCCACCCCGGGGGACAGGGGGCACAGATACGCAGTATTTT.

The chain employs TRBV5-1 and TRBJ2-7; D possibly corresponds to TRBD2 (5 bases). CDR1 is SGHRS, CDR2 YFSETQ, per germline. Trimming pared 1 base from V and 0 bases from J, leaving 14 bases between. The CDR3 spans 16 residues. CDR3 DNA sequence: TGCGCCAGCAGCTTGAGTCTAATGGGGAGCTCCTACGAGCAGTACTTC. Translating it yields CASSLSLMGSSYEQYF. Full variable domain (rest looked up from reference TRBV5-1 and TRBJ2-7): KAGVTQTPRYLIKTRGQQVTLSCSPISGHRSVSWYQQTPGQGLQFLFEYFSETQRNKGNFPGRFSGRQFSNSRSEMNVSTLELGDSALYLCASSLSLMGSSYEQYFGPGTRLTVT.

DNA of the CDR3: TGTGCCAGCAGCCTCACTAGCGGGAGCTCCTACGAGCAGTACTTC. Residues: CASSLTSGSSYEQYF. The chain is built from TRBV7-6 and TRBJ2-7; 11 bases are shared with TRBD2. Looked up from germline, CDR1 is SGHVS and CDR2 is FNYEAQ. The CDR3 consists of 15 residues. V was pared by 5 bases and J by 0 bases, with 3 bases of the junction left unmatched.

A single count supports this clone. The chain employs TRBV4-3 and TRBJ2-2; the match to TRBD2 covers 7 bases. V was clipped by 0 bases and J by 6 bases; unmatched bases: 4. The CDR3 length is 15 residues. CDR1 is LGHNA and CDR2 is YSLEER in the germline V gene. For the CDR3, the DNA is TGCGCCAGCAGCCAAGATCCGGGGGGTTCCGGGGAGCTGTTTTTT. Amino acids: CASSQDPGGSGELFF.

The CDR3 spells CASSLRFEQYF. In DNA form, the CDR3 reads TGTGCCAGCAGCCTCAGATTCGAGCAGTACTTC. This chain connects TRBV3-1 (or the pseudogene TRBV3-2) to TRBJ2-7, with no clear D. Trimming cost V 4 bases and J 6 bases, with 7 bases left between them. Germline CDR1 reads LGHDT; CDR2 reads YNNKEL (reference sequence). This CDR3 spans 11 amino acids.

This clone was recorded once. This chain uses TRBV5-1 with TRBJ2-7; 7 positions match TRBD2. The ends lost 1 base at V and 4 bases at J; junction bases unmatched: 14. Per germline, CDR1 SGHRS and CDR2 YFSETQ. This CDR3 has 17 amino acids. As DNA, the CDR3 is TGCGCCAGCAGCTTGTATTCTTCGGGAGGATCGAATTACGAGCAGTACTTC. This sequence encodes CASSLYSSGGSNYEQYF.

The gene calls are TRBV9 and TRBJ2-3, with 10 bases fitting TRBD2. Germline V gene lookup returns CDR1 SGDLS and CDR2 YYNGEE. V lost 1 base, J lost 2 bases, and 7 bases stayed unmatched. This CDR3 is built from 17 residues. The CDR3 loop is CASSVRAGGPHTDTQYF. The CDR3 DNA is TGTGCCAGCAGCGTAAGAGCGGGAGGGCCTCACACAGATACGCAGTATTTT.

This chain links TRBV9 with TRBJ1-1; weak D call: TRBD1 (5 bases). The germline gives CDR1 SGDLS, CDR2 YYNGEE. This CDR3 contains 13 residues. The V end lost 3 bases, the J end lost 11 bases, and 17 bases lay between the germline ends. The CDR3 nucleotides are TGTGCCAGCAGCGAGCATGTTACATCAGGGGCTTTCTTT. Its protein is CASSEHVTSGAFF.

This clone showed up just once. The rearrangement uses TRBV11-2 and TRBJ2-5; tentatively, D is TRBD1 (5 bases). CDR3 length: 15 residues. Trimming cost V 5 bases and J 5 bases, with 18 bases left between them. Per the germline V gene, CDR1 is SGHAT and CDR2 is FQNNGV. The CDR3 is CASSPFSGPVETQYF. The CDR3 DNA sequence: TGTGCCAGCAGCCCCTTTTCAGGGCCCGTGGAGACCCAGTACTTC. Using reference TRBV11-2 and TRBJ2-5 for the parts outside the CDR3, the full variable domain is EAGVAQSPRYKIIEKRQSVAFWCNPISGHATLYWYQQILGQGPKLLIQFQNNGVVDDSQLPKDRFSAERLKGVDSTLKIQPAKLEDSAVYLCASSPFSGPVETQYFGPGTRLLVL.

Comments on this clone: This same CDR3 is encoded by further DNA sequences in the sample. This chain's CDR3 is CASSLGTSGTGELFF. CDR3 bases: TGCGCCAGCAGCTTAGGGACTAGCGGCACCGGGGAGCTGTTTTTT. The gene calls are TRBV5-1 and TRBJ2-2, with 11 bases that match TRBD2. The CDR3 is made up of 15 amino acids. Germline V gene lookup returns CDR1 SGHRS and CDR2 YFSETQ. The junction had 1 base not matched to a gene; V was cut back by 2 bases and J by 4 bases.

Here the CDR3 DNA reads TGTGCCAGCAGCCAGGGACAGGTCGAAGAGACCCAGTACTTC. This translates into CASSQGQVEETQYF. This chain connects TRBV7-9 to TRBJ2-5, with TRBD1 matching over 8 bases. From germline, CDR1 is SEHNR and CDR2 FQNEAQ (reference sequence). CDR3 size: 14 residues. Trimming removed 5 bases from V and 3 bases from J; junction bases left unmatched: 5. Supplemented by reference TRBV7-9 and TRBJ2-5, the full variable domain reads DTGVSQNPRHKITKRGQNVTFRCDPISEHNRLYWYRQTLGQGPEFLTYFQNEAQLEKSRLLSDRFSAERPKGSFSTLEIQRTEQGDSAMYLCASSQGQVEETQYFGPGTRLLVL.

This sequence joins TRBV6-6 and TRBJ2-7; D is perhaps TRBD2 (6 bases). Germline values: CDR1 MNHNY, CDR2 SVGAGI (reference sequence). The CDR3 loop spans 17 amino acids. V shed 5 bases and J shed 0 bases, with 20 bases lying between them. The CDR3 DNA reads as TGTGCCAGCAGTCTACGTTTAGCGGCGGGTGCCTCCTACGAGCAGTACTTC. This translates into CASSLRLAAGASYEQYF.

The chain joins TRBV6-5 to TRBJ1-4; D might be TRBD1 (5 bases). V lost 10 bases and J 6 bases, leaving 12 bases between the germline ends. The CDR3 runs 12 residues. Germline V gene lookup returns CDR1 MNHEY and CDR2 SVGAGI. The CDR3 loop is CATRTGYEKLFF. The CDR3 nucleotides read TGTGCCACCCGCACAGGATATGAAAAACTGTTTTTT.

The chain links TRBV21-1 to TRBJ1-1; TRBD1 is the table's D call, not checked against the DNA. TRBV21-1 is a pseudogene locus. The CDR3 runs to 15 residues. DNA of the CDR3: TGTGCCAGCGCCGGGACAGGGGACCCGGACACTGAAGCTTTCTTT. Its protein product is CASAGTGDPDTEAFF.